This TCR beta chain originates from a study of blood T cells in healthy people across ages. Study information: Capture by template switching was about one barcoded beta molecule per two T cells.

Through a sample-barcoded 5' primer and a J-beta primer mix, a second PCR was run for about 7 to 12 cycles. TCRdb passed the 5' RACE reads through MiXCR, listing each CDR3 protein once. This sample carries about 1.4 million distinct CDR3 sequences, 55% to 75% of them seen once, and the ten largest clones take over 6.5%. Overall study results and limits: When set beside aged donors, long-lived donors presented more naive CD4+ cells and higher diversity. Roughly linear declines in TCR beta diversity per million T cells occurred with age.

As concerns this clonotype: Its antigen is as yet unknown.

The CDR3 has 18 residues. The V and J ends lost 5 bases and 5 bases, in that order; junction bases with no gene match: 16. This receptor was taken from a man aged 18 to 29 in good health. The chain uses TRBV12-3 or TRBV12-4 and TRBJ2-2, with 8 nucleotides matching TRBD1. The specimen was blood. Written as DNA, the CDR3 is TGTGCCAGCAGTACGGACAGGGTCGAGAGATGGGGGACCGGGGAGCTGTTTTTT. Protein product: CASSTDRVERWGTGELFF.